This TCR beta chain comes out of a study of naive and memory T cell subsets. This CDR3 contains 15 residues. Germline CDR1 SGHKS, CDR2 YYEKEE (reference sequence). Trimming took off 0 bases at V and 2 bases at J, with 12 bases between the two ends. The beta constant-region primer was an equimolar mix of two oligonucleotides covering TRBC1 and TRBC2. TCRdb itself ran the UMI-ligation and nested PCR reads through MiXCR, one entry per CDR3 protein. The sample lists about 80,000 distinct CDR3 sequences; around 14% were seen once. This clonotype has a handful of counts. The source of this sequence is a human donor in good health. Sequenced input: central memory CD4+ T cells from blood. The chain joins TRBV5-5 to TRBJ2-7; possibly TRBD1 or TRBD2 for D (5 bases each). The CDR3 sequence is CASSLDPGRAYEQYF. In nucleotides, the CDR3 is TGTGCCAGCAGCTTGGATCCGGGACGGGCCTACGAGCAGTACTTC. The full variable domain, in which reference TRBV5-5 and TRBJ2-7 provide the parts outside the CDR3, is DAGVTQSPTHLIKTRGQQVTLRCSPISGHKSVSWYQQVLGQGPQFIFQYYEKEERGRGNFPDRFSARQFPNYSSELNVNALLLGDSALYLCASSLDPGRAYEQYFGPGTRLTVT.